This TCR beta chain was captured by sequencing in a study of cytomegalovirus exposure and HLA in healthy donors. In the study overall: An earlier analysis identified 95 million to 120 million unique TCR beta sequences in 150 million to 200 million T cells.

Germline assignment: CDR1 MNHEY and CDR2 SMNVEV (reference sequence). V was trimmed by 5 bases and J by 5 bases, leaving 16 bases between them. CDR3 length: 15 residues. PCR amplification relied on 60 Vbeta primers (plus 13 Jbeta primers). Here immunoSEQ multiplex PCR was the method, and the copy in TCRdb shows in-frame clones only, minus some. The clone table shows about 170,000 clones, with the ten largest holding approximately 0.8%. Findings and limits, study-wide: In a later analysis, V- and J-gene trimming of beta chains associated with a DCLRE1C missense variant, replicated independently.

On this clone: Its matching antigen is unknown.

This chain joins TRBV27 and TRBJ1-5; TRBD1 is a possible D gene (6 bases). This receptor was identified in a woman aged 18-29 years in good health and CMV-seropositive. The sequenced material came from PBMCs. CDR3 DNA sequence: TGTGCCAGCAGTCTATATACAGGGTTGGATCAGCCCCAGCATTTT. This codes for CASSLYTGLDQPQHF.